The subject of this entry is one T cell receptor beta chain. This clonotype occurred a few times. The antigen it recognizes is unknown. Per-base qualities were not stored, and no clone one base away is much larger. This sample is drawn from a study of blood T cells in healthy people across ages (dated by TCRdb to between 2015 and 2017). Turning to the overall study: In model experiments, template switching captured about one uniquely barcoded TCR beta cDNA molecule for every two T cells. Age-related changes in TCR beta repertoire diversity were measured in the study by deep sequencing normalized with unique cDNA molecular identifiers. The donors were split into four age groups: young (average around 15 years), middle-aged (39), aged (approximately 60) and long-lived (approximately 89). To avoid experimental bias, donors of different ages were randomly spread across the sequencing lanes. Using the same blood draw, the study looked at two additional independent replicas of 1 million unique cDNA reads for two donors, one aged 18 to 30 and the other aged 80 or older. Study-wide conclusions, independent of this receptor: Total diversity estimates from one million sequenced T cells were considered lower bounds and underestimates. Bulk unsorted PBMC profiling prevented conclusive comparison of naive and antigen-experienced compartments. As age increased, observed TCR beta diversity per million T cells dropped in a roughly linear way, and a significant reduction was already evident by age 40. The percentage of naive T cells measured by flow cytometry correlated strongly with observed TCR beta diversity. Compared with the aged group, the long-lived group had more naive CD4+ T cells, fewer expanded clones and increased TCR diversity, a pattern suggesting age selection. Because the CMV infection status of the donors was unknown, age-related changes in expanded clonotypes may potentially have been confounded.

From a lookup of the germline V gene, CDR1 and CDR2 are SGHTA and FQGNSA. For this chain, trimming is 5 bases at the V end and 2 bases at the J end, and the number of junction bases without a gene match is 9. The CDR3 goes from the cysteine to the phenylalanine over 15 residues. Of all the DNA, just the CDR3 is kept, 45 bases in frame from base 1. The library was made by 5' RACE. Sequenced using an Illumina HiSeq 2500. A second 7 to 11 cycle PCR used a sample-barcoded 5' primer and a J-beta primer mix. Each TCR beta cDNA molecule received a unique molecular identifier from a template-switch 5' adaptor carrying 12 random nucleotides. At least 2.5 million CDR3-containing paired-end reads were obtained from each sample. First-strand cDNA was synthesized from all RNA with the Mint cDNA synthesis kit, primed by a TRBC-specific oligonucleotide. After uracil-DNA glycosylase treatment, a first 18-cycle PCR used universal primers M1SS and BC2_uni_R on all cDNA. As for the authors' bioinformatics: For normalization, 1 million high-quality reads were randomly selected from each sample, with every read carrying a distinct molecular identifier. Reads with shared molecular identifiers were discarded instead of being binned into consensus sequences. MiTCR, run with a Q25 quality threshold and the strictest error-elimination algorithm, handled CDR3 identification, clonotype clustering and error correction. Lower-bound total TCR beta diversity was estimated with a nonparametric unseen species model using Euler transformation. The raw public reads went through TCRdb reprocessing: fastp at Q25, MiXCR clone calling, in-frame beta chains kept. Under each unique CDR3 protein, matching rows form one entry showing the most common genes and DNA. TCRdb's processing, not the authors' own work, is the source of the V and J calls. The sample table lists fewer than 1.5 million distinct CDR3 sequences, about 40% of them with a count of one. The top ten constitute 7% to 9.5% of the sample.

Systemically healthy Caucasian individuals from Russia, approximately 39 in total and aged about 6 to 95 years, were included as donors. About 10 milliliters of peripheral blood were collected from each donor into EDTA-treated Vacutainer tubes. Ficoll-Paque density-gradient centrifugation was used to isolate PBMCs, with at least 7 million per sample. Total RNA was extracted from PBMCs with Trizol reagent, with at least 6 micrograms obtained per sample. Naive CD45RAhigh/CD27high T cell percentages were measured by flow cytometry on a PBMC aliquot from every donor. The chain couples TRBV7-2 to TRBJ2-7; 7 bases in the junction line up with TRBD2. The sample consisted of blood. This clonotype originated in a woman in her late teens or twenties in good health. The nucleotides are TGTGCCAGCAGCACTATAGCGGGCGAAGCCTACGAGCAGTACTTC. Translation gives CASSTIAGEAYEQYF.